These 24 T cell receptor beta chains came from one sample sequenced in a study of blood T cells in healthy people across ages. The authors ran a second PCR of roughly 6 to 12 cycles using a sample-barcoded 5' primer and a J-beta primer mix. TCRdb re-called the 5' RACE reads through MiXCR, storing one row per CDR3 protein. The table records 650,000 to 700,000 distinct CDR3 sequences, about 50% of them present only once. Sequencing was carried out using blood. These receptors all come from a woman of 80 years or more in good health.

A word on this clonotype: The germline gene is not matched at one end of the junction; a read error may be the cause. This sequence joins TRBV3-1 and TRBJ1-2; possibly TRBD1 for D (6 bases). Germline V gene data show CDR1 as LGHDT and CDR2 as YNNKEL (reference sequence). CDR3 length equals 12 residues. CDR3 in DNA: TGTGCCGGCAGCCAATGGACAGATGGCTACACCTTC. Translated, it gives CAGSQWTDGYTF.

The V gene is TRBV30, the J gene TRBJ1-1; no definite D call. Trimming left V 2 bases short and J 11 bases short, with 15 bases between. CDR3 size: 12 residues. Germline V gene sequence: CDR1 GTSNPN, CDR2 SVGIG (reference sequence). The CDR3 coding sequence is TGTGCCTGGAGTAGTTTAGCGGGTGTCGCTTTCTTT. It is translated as CAWSSLAGVAFF.

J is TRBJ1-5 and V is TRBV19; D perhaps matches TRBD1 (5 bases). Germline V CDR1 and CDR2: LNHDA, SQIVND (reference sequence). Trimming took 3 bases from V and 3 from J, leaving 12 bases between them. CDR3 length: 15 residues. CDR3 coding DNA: TGTGCCAGTAGTATGATCAGGGCCCCCAATCAGCCCCAGCATTTT. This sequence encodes CASSMIRAPNQPQHF.

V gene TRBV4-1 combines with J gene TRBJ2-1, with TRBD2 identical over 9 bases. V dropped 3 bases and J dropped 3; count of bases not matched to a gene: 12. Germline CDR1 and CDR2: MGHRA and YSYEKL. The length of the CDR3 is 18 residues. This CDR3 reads CASSQTPSGGSYYNEQFF. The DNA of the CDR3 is TGCGCCAGCAGCCAGACGCCCAGCGGGGGGTCTTACTACAATGAGCAGTTCTTC.

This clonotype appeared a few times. The chain's CDR3 is CASSLLRIDGYTF. The DNA for the CDR3 is TGTGCCAGCAGCTTATTGCGAATTGATGGCTACACCTTC. The rearrangement uses TRBV7-2 and TRBJ1-2; D call uncertain. V lost 2 bases and J lost 6, with 10 bases in between. The CDR3 consists of 13 residues. Germline V gene data show CDR1 as SGHTA and CDR2 as FQGNSA.

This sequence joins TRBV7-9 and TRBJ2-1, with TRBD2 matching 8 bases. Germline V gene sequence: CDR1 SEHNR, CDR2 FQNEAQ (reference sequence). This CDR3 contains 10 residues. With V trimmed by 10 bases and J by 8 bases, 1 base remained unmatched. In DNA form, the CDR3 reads TGTGCCACAGCGGGAGATGAGCAGTTCTTC. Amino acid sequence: CATAGDEQFF.

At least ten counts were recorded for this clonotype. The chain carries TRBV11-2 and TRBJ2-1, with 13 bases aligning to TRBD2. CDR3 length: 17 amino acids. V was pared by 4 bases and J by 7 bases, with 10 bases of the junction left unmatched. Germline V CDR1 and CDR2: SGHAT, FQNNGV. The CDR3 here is CASSSKLTSGGSNEQFF. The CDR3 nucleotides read TGTGCCAGCAGCTCGAAATTGACTAGCGGGGGGTCGAATGAGCAGTTCTTC.

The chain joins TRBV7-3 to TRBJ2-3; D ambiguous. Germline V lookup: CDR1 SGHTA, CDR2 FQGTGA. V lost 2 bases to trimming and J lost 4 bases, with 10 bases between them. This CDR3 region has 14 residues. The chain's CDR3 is CASSLVGTSDTQYF. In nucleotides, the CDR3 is TGTGCCAGCAGCTTAGTGGGCACTTCAGATACGCAGTATTTT.

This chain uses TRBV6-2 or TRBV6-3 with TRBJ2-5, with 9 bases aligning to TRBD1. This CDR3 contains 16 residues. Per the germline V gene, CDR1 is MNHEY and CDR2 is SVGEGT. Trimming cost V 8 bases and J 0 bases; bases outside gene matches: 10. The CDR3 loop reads CASGQGGQGNQETQYF. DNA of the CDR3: TGTGCCAGCGGCCAAGGAGGACAGGGGAACCAAGAGACCCAGTACTTC.

Here the CDR3 reads CSASGTGAMGEKLFF. CDR3 bases: TGCAGTGCTAGTGGGACAGGGGCCATGGGTGAAAAACTGTTTTTT. This sequence joins TRBV20-1 and TRBJ1-4; TRBD1 matches 10 bases. The J segment lost 7 bases and the V segment lost 3 bases, leaving 8 bases of the junction unmatched. The germline gives CDR1 DFQATT, CDR2 SNEGSKA (reference sequence). The CDR3 consists of 15 residues.

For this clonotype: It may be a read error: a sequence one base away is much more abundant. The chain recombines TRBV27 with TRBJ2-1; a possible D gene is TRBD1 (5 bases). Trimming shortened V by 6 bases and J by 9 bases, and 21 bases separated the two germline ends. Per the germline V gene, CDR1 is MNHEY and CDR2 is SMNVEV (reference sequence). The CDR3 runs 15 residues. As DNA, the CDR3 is TGTGCCAGCAGACCTCAGGGCTGGGGCCACAGTGAGCAGTTCTTC. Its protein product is CASRPQGWGHSEQFF.

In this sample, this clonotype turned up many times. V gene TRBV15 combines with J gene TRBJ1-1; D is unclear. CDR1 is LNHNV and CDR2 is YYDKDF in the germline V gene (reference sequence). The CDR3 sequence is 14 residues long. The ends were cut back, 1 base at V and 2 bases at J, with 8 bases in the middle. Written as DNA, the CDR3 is TGTGCCACCAGCAGAGTATACGACAACACTGAAGCTTTCTTT. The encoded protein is CATSRVYDNTEAFF.

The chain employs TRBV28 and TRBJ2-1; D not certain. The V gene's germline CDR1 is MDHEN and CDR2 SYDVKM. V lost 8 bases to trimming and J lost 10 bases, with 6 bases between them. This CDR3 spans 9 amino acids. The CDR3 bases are TGTGCCAGCGGCGAAGAGCAGTTCTTC. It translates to CASGEEQFF.

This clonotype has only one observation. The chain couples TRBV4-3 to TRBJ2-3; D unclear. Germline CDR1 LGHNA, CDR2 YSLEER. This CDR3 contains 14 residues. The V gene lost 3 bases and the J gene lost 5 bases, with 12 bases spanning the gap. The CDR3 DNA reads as TGCGCCAGCAGCCACCTGGCTAGGGAAGATACGCAGTATTTT. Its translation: CASSHLAREDTQYF.

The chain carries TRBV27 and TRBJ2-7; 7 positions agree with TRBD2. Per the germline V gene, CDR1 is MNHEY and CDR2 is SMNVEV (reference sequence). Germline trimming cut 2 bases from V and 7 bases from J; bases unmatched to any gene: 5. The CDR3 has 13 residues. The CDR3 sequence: CASSLRGGREQYF. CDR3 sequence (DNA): TGTGCCAGCAGTTTAAGGGGCGGGAGAGAGCAGTACTTC.

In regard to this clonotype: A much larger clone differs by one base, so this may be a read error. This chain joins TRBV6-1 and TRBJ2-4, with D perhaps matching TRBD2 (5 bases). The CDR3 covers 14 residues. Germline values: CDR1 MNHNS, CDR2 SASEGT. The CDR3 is CASSERVGKDEQHF. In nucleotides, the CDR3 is TGTGCCAGCAGTGAAAGGGTCGGGAAGGACGAGCAGCACTTC.

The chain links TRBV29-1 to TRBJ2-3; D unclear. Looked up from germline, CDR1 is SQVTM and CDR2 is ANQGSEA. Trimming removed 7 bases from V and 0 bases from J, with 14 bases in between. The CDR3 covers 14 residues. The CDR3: CSAEDRTSTDTQYF. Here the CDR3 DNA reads TGCAGCGCCGAGGACCGTACTAGCACAGATACGCAGTATTTT.

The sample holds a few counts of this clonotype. CDR3 in DNA: TGTGCCAGCAGCAGCGCCCGGGACAGGGGGCAGTATGAAAAACTGTTTTTT. Protein product: CASSSARDRGQYEKLFF. The chain recombines TRBV27 with TRBJ1-4; 12 bases agree with TRBD1. Germline CDR1 MNHEY, CDR2 SMNVEV (reference sequence). V dropped 6 bases and J dropped 6; count of bases not matched to a gene: 11. CDR3 size: 17 residues.

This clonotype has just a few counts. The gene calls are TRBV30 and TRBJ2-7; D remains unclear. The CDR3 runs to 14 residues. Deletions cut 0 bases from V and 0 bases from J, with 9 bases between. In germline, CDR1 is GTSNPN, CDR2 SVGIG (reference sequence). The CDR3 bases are TGTGCCTGGAGTGTATCGCCGGTCTCCTACGAGCAGTACTTC. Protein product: CAWSVSPVSYEQYF.

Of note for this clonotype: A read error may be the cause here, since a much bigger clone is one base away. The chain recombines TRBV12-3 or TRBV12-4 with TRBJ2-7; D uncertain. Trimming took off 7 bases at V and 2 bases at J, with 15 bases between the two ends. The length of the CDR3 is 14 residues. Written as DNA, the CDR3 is TGTGCCAGCATTTTTCGGCAGTCTCCCTACGAGCAGTACTTC. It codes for CASIFRQSPYEQYF.

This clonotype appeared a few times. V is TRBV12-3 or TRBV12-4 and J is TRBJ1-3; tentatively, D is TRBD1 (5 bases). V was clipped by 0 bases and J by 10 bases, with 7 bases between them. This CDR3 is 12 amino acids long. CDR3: CASSLAGATIYF. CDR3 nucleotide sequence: TGTGCCAGCAGTTTAGCCGGGGCGACCATATATTTT.

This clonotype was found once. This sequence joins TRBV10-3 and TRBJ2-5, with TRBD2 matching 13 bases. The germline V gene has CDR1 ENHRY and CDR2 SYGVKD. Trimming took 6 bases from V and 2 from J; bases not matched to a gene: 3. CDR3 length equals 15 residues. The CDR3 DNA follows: TGTGCCATCAGCCAGACTAGCGGGGGGCAAGAGACCCAGTACTTC. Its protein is CAISQTSGGQETQYF.

DNA for the CDR3: TGCGCCAGCAGCCGAAGGGTGGGCATTCCCGAGGAGACCCAGTACTTC. It encodes CASSRRVGIPEETQYF. V and J are TRBV4-3 and TRBJ2-5, with unresolved D. CDR1 and CDR2 (germline): LGHNA, YSLEER. Trimming shortened V by 4 bases and J by 5 bases, and 20 bases separated the two germline ends. This CDR3 is built from 16 residues.

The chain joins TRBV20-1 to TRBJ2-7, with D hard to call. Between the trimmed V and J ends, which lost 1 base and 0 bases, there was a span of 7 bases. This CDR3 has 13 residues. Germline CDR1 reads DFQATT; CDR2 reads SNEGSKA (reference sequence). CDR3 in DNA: TGCAGTGCTAGAGGAGGTTACTCCTACGAGCAGTACTTC. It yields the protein CSARGGYSYEQYF.